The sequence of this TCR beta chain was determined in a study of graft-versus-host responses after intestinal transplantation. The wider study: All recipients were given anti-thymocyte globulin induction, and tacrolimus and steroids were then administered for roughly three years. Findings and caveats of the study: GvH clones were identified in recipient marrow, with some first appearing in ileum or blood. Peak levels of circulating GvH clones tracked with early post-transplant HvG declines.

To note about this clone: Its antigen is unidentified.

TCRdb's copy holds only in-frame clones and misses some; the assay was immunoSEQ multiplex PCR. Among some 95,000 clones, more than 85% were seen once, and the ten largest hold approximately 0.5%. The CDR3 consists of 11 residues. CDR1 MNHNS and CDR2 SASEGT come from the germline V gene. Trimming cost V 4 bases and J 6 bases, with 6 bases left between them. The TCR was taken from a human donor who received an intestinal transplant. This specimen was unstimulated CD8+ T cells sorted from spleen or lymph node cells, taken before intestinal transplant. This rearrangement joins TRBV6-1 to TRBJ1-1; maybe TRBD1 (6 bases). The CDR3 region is CASSAGAEAFF. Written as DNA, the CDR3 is TGTGCCAGCAGTGCAGGGGCTGAAGCTTTCTTT.